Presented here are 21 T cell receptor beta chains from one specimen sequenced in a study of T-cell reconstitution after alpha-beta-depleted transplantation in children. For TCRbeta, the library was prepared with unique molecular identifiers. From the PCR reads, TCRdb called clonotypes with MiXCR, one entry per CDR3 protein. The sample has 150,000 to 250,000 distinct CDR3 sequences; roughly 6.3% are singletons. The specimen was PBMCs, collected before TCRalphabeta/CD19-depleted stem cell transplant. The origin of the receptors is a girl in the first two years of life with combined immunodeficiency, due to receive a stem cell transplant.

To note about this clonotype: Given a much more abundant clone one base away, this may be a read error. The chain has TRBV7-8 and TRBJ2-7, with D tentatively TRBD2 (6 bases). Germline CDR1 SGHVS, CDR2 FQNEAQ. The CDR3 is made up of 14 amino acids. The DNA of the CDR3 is TGTGCCAGCAGCCCCCCGGGACTCATCTACGAGCAGCACTTC. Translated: CASSPPGLIYEQHF.

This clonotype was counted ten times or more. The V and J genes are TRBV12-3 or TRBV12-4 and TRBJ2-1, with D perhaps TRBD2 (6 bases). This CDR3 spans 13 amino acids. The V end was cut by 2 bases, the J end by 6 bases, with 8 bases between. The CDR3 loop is CASSLPGLNEQFF. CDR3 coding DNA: TGTGCCAGCAGTTTACCGGGACTCAATGAGCAGTTCTTC.

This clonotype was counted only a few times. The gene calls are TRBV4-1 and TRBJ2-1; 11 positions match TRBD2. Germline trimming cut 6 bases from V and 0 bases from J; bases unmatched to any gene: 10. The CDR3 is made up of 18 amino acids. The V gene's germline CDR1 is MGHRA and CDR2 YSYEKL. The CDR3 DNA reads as TGCGCCAGCAGTTCCGGGACTAGCGGCCCAAGCTCCTACAATGAGCAGTTCTTC. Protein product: CASSSGTSGPSSYNEQFF.

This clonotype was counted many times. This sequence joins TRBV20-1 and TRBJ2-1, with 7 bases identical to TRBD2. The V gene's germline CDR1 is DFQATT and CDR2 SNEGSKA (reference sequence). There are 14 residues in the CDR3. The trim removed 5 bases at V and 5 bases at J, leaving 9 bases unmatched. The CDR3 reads CSASTSLKDNEQFF. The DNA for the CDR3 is TGCAGTGCTTCGACTAGCCTCAAGGACAATGAGCAGTTCTTC.

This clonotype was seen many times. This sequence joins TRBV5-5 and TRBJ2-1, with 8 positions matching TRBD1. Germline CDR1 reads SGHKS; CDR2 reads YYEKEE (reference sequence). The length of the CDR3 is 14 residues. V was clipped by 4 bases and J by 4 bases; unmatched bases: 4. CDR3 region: CASSPRTGYNEQFF. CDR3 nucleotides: TGTGCCAGCAGCCCCCGGACAGGGTACAATGAGCAGTTCTTC.

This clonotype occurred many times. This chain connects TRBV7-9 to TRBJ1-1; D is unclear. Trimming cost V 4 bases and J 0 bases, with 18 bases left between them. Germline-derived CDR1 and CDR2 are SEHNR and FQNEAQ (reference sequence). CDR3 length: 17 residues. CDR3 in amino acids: CASSWVGQLNMNTEAFF. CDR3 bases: TGTGCCAGCAGCTGGGTCGGGCAACTAAACATGAACACTGAAGCTTTCTTT.

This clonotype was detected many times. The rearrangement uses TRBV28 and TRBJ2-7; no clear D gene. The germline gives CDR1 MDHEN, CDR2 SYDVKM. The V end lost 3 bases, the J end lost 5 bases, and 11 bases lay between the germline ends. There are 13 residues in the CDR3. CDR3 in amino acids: CASSFSRVHEQYF. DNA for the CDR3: TGTGCCAGCAGTTTTTCAAGGGTCCACGAGCAGTACTTC. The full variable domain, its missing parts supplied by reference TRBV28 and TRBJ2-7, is DVKVTQSSRYLVKRTGEKVFLECVQDMDHENMFWYRQDPGLGLRLIYFSYDVKMKEKGDIPEGYSVSREKKERFSLILESASTNQTSMYLCASSFSRVHEQYFGPGTRLTVT.

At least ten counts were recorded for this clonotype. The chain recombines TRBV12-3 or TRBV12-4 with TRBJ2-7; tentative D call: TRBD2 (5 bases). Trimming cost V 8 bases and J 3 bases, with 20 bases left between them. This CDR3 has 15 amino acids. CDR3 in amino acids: CASGSPGISIYEQYF. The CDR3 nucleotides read TGTGCCAGCGGATCCCCCGGGATTAGCATCTACGAGCAGTACTTC.

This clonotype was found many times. CDR3 nucleotide sequence: TGTGCCAGCAGTCCACAGGGACTAGAGGGCAATGAGCAGTTCTTC. Translated: CASSPQGLEGNEQFF. The chain joins TRBV6-4 to TRBJ2-1, with 8 bases matching TRBD2. The CDR3 length is 15 residues. J gave up 6 bases and V 5 bases, and 9 bases lay outside the gene matches. Germline V gene sequence: CDR1 MRHNA, CDR2 SNTAGT.

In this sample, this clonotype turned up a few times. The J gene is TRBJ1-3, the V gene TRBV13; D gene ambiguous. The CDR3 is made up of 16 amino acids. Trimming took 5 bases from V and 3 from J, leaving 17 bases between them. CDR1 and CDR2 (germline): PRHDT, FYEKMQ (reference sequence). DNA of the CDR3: TGTGCCAGCAGCCCAGAGGATATTACCGATGGAAACACCATATATTTT. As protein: CASSPEDITDGNTIYF.

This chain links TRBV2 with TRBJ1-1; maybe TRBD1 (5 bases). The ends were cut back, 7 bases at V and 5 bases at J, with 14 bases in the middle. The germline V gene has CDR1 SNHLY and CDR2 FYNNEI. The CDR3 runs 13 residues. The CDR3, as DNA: TGTGCCAGCACGCCGGGGCGGAGGACTGAAGCTTTCTTT. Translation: CASTPGRRTEAFF. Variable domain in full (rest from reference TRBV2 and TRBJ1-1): EPEVTQTPSHQVTQMGQEVILRCVPISNHLYFYWYRQILGQKVEFLVSFYNNEISEKSEIFDDQFSVERPDGSNFTLKIRSTKLEDSAMYFCASTPGRRTEAFFGQGTRLTVV.

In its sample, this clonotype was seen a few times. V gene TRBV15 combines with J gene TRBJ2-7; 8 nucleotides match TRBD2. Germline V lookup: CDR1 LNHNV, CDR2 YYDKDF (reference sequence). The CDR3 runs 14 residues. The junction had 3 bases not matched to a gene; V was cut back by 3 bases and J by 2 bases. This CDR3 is CATSSGGRTYEQYF. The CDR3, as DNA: TGTGCCACCAGCAGCGGCGGGAGGACCTACGAGCAGTACTTC.

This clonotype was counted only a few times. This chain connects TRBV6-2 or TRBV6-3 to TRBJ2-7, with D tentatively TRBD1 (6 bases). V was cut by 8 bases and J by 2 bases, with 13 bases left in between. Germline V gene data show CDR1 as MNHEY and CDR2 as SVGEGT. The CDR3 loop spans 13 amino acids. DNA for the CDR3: TGTGCCAGCTCCGGACAGTTCACCTACGAGCAGTACTTC. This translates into CASSGQFTYEQYF.

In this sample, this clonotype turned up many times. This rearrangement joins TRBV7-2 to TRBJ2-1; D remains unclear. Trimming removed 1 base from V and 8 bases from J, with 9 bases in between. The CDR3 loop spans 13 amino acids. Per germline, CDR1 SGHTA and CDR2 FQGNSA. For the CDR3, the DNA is TGTGCCAGCAGCTTAGTAACCTATGATGAGCAGTTCTTC. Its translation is CASSLVTYDEQFF.

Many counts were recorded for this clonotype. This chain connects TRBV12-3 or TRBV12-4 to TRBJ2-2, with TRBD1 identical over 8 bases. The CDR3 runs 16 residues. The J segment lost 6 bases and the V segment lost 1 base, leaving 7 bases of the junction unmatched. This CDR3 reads CASSLGQGAASGELFF. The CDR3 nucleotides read TGTGCCAGCAGTTTAGGTCAGGGGGCAGCTTCCGGGGAGCTGTTTTTT.

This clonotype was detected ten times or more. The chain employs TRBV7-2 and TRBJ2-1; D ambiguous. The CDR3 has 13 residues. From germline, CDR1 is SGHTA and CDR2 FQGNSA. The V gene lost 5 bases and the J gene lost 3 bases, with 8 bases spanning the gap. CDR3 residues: CASSQAVYNEQFF. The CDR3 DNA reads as TGTGCCAGCAGCCAAGCAGTCTACAATGAGCAGTTCTTC.

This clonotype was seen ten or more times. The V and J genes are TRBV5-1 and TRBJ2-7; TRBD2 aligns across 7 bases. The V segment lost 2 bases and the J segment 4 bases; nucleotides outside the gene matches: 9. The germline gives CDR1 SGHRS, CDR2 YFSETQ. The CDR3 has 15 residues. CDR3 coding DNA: TGCGCCAGCAGCTTAGCGGGATCTCCGGCGTACGAGCAGTACTTC. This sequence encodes CASSLAGSPAYEQYF.

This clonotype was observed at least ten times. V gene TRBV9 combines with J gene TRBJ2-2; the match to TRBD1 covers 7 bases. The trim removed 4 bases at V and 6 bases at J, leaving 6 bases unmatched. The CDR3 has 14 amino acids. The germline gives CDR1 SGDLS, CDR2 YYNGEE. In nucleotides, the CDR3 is TGTGCCAGCAGCCACAGACAGGGAGCCGGGGAGCTGTTTTTT. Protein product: CASSHRQGAGELFF. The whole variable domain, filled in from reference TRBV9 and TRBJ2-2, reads DSGVTQTPKHLITATGQRVTLRCSPRSGDLSVYWYQQSLDQGLQFLIQYYNGEERAKGNILERFSAQQFPDLHSELNLSSLELGDSALYFCASSHRQGAGELFFGEGSRLTVL.

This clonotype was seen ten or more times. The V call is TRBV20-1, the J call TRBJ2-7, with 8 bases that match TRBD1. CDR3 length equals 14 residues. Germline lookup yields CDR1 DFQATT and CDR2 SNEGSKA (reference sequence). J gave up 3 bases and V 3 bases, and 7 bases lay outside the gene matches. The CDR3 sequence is CSARGDRGNYEQYF. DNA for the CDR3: TGCAGTGCTAGGGGAGACAGGGGCAACTACGAGCAGTACTTC.

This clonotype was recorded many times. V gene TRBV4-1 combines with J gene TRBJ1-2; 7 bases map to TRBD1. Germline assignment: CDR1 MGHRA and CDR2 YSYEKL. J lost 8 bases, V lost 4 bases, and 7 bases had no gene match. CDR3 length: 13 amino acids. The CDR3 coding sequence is TGCGCCAGCAGCCTTACCGGGACAGCCGGCTACACCTTC. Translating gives CASSLTGTAGYTF.

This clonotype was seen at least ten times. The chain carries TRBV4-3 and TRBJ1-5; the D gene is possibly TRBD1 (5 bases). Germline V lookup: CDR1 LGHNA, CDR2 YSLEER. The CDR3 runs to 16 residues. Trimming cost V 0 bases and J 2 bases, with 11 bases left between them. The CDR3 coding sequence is TGCGCCAGCAGCCAAGATAGAGCGGGGGGCAATCAGCCCCAGCATTTT. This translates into CASSQDRAGGNQPQHF.